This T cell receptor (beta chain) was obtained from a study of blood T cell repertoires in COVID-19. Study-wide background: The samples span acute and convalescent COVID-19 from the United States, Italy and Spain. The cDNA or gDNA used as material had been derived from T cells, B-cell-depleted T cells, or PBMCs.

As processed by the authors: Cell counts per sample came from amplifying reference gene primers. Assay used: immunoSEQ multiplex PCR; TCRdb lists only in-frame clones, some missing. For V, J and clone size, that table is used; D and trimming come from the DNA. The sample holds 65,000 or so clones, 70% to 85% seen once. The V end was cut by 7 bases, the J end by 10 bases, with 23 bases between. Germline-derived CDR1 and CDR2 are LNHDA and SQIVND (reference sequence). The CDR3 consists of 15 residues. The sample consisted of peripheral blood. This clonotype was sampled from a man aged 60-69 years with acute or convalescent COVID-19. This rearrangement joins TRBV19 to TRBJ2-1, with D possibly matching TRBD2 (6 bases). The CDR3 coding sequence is TGTGCCAGTACCCGCAGCCTGGAGGGAGCAGAGGAGCAGTTCTTC. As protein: CASTRSLEGAEEQFF.